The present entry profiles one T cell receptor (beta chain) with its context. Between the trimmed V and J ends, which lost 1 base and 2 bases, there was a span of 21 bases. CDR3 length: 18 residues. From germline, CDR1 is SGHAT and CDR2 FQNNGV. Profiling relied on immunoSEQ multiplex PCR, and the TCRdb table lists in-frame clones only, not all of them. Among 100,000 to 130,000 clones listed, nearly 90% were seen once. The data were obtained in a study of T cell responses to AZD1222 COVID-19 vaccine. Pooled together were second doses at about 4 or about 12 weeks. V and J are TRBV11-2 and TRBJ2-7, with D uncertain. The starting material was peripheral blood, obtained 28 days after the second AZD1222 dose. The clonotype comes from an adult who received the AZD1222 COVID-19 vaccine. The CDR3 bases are TGTGCCAGCAGCTTAGTTTCTGGGTCCATGGGCCTTACCTACGAGCAGTACTTC. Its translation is CASSLVSGSMGLTYEQYF.